The present entry profiles one TCR beta chain with its context. Its specific antigen is unknown. It has no much larger one-base neighbor in the sample; base qualities were not kept. The record originates from a study of healthy donors' naive CD4 and CD8 T cells (dated by TCRdb to between 2015 and 2016). About the investigation overall: Donor selection covered three age groups (20-25, 40-50 and 60-70 years) with more than 5 people in each, and the resulting cohort had a mean age of 44 and was half female. For TCR alpha, a new primer set covering all functional IMGT alpha gene variants was designed, and the rest of the protocol matched the beta-chain workflow. To examine how TCR variation is linked to lineage commitment, the study sequenced rearranged TCR alpha and beta chains from naive CD4+ and CD8+ T cells. The peripheral blood mononuclear cells came from fewer than 20 individuals who were healthy and unrelated. The donors were HLA-typed by sequencing at HLA-A, -B, -C, -DRB1, -DQB1 and -DPB1, using the SBTexcellerator protocol, an ABI3130xl analyzer and SBTengine software.

The investigation overall reported the following: The study did not directly address whether homeostatic proliferation of naive T cells might have biased the repertoire. Reportedly, most V and J gene segments showed bias between naive CD4+ and CD8+ cells, and this bias held consistently across donors regardless of HLA genotype. Because the alpha and beta chains were sequenced in bulk, pairing them was not possible, and so effects of the combined chains went unevaluated. Taken together, V genes, J genes and CDR3 charge appeared to account for around 13% of the variance in CD4/CD8 propensity, mostly acting in an additive way. In both chains, CD4+ lineage was associated with a positively charged CDR3, and CD8+ lineage was associated with a negatively charged CDR3.

The sequencer was a 454 GS FLX Titanium. A previously published linear amplification protocol was used to construct TCR libraries from roughly 530 ng of total RNA. The sequencing itself ran on the Roche/454 Genome Sequencer using Titanium chemistry. Regarding the original processing steps: From five or six of the healthy donors, a total of under 90,000 rearranged TCR alpha transcripts were sequenced. Duplicate transcripts were dropped, and unique TCR clonotypes were identified by the CDR3 junction according to IMGT nomenclature. Using logistic regression in R 2.13.0, the researchers modeled CD4 versus CD8 status as a function of V and J genes, with an adjustment for donor effects and a Bonferroni correction for multiple testing. TCRdb redid the processing of the public reads, applying fastp at Q25 and MiXCR, and retained in-frame beta chains. Entries are consolidated by CDR3 protein sequence, retaining the most common genes and DNA. TCRdb's processing, not the authors', yielded these V and J calls. This sample comprises 180,000 or so distinct CDR3 sequences, around 80% of them detected only once. About 2.1% of the sample comes from the top ten.

Cells with a CD4+CD8-CD45RO-CD45RA+ profile were isolated by FACS and defined as naive CD4+ T cells, and those with a CD8+CD4-CD45RA+CD27bright profile were defined as naive CD8+ T cells. Sorting used antibodies against CD4 (RPA-T4), CD8 (SK1), CD27 (O323), CD45RA (HI100) and CD45RO (UCHL1). Taken from the germline V gene, the CDR1 and CDR2 loops are SQVTM and ANQGSEA. The CDR3 runs 17 amino acids, cysteine and phenylalanine included. This entry keeps only the CDR3 DNA: 51 bases, framed from base 1. Here V drops 6 bases and J drops 0 bases, and the junction holds 16 bases not matched to any gene. This clonotype was obtained from a pool of human donors in good health; the sample pools cells from several healthy donors. The receptor chain draws on TRBV29-1 and TRBJ2-7, with 8 junctional bases fitting TRBD1. Sequencing used naive CD4+ and CD8+ T cells sorted from blood, pooled from several donors. Reading the label with the study, this specimen's cell subset or site is: FACS-sorted naive CD4+ (CD45RO-CD45RA+) and naive CD8+ (CD45RA+CD27bright) T cells. The DNA reads TGCAGCGTACGCTACGGAACCTGGGACAGGATCTCCTACGAGCAGTACTTC. This codes for CSVRYGTWDRISYEQYF.